This T cell receptor (beta chain) was sequenced in a study of shared clonotypes between healthy human individuals. Template for every sorted-subset replicate PCR totaled about 200 ng DNA, 25,000 to 35,000 T cell genomes. The table came from immunoSEQ multiplex PCR; TCRdb's copy has only in-frame clones and leaves some out. Among 600,000 or so clones listed, roughly 98% were seen once. Naive CD8 cells, CD45RO-negative and positively selected for CCR7, excluded terminally differentiated effector memory CD45RA+ cells. Sequencing used naive CD8+ T cells sorted from blood. This receptor was obtained from a man aged 30 to 45 in good health.

CDR3 sequence (DNA): TGTGCCAGCAGCCCGCAATTCGGGACTAGCGGGAAAACGGCCTACTACGAGCAGTACTTC. This gives the protein CASSPQFGTSGKTAYYEQYF. The chain carries TRBV14 and TRBJ2-7; 13 positions match TRBD2. This CDR3 is built from 20 residues. The V and J ends lost 4 bases and 3 bases, in that order; junction bases with no gene match: 18. Per the germline V gene, CDR1 is SGHDN and CDR2 is FVKESK. The whole variable domain, remainder taken from reference TRBV14 and TRBJ2-7, is EAGVTQFPSHSVIEKGQTVTLRCDPISGHDNLYWYRRVMGKEIKFLLHFVKESKQDESGMPNNRFLAERTGGTYSTLKVQPAELEDSGVYFCASSPQFGTSGKTAYYEQYFGPGTRLTVT.